This T cell receptor (beta chain) was captured in a study of T cell changes during pregnancy in multiple sclerosis. A few counts support this clone. Germline-derived CDR1 and CDR2 are MGHRA and YSYEKL. The V and J ends lost 3 bases and 3 bases, in that order; junction bases with no gene match: 3. This CDR3 is built from 14 residues. The data were produced by immunoSEQ multiplex PCR, yet TCRdb's version contains in-frame clones alone and is incomplete. The sample carries about 93,000 clones, roughly 89% recorded once. This sample comprised peripheral blood, obtained after pregnancy. The V and J genes are TRBV4-1 and TRBJ2-7, with TRBD1 matching 9 bases. The receptor was isolated from a female donor in good health, enrolled as a control in a pregnancy study. CDR3 nucleotides: TGCGCCAGCAGCCAGAGGGACAGGGTCTACGAGCAGTACTTC. Residues: CASSQRDRVYEQYF.